This TCR beta chain was recorded in a study of blood T cell repertoires in COVID-19. At the level of the study: Samples taken during acute and convalescent COVID-19 were collected in the United States, Italy and Spain. PBMCs, B-cell-depleted T cells, or T cells provided the cDNA or gDNA that made up the material.

The germline CDR1 and CDR2 sequences are SGHRS and YFSETQ. The CDR3 runs 14 residues. Deletions cut 2 bases from V and 1 base from J, with 9 bases between. In the original processing: Estimation of nucleated cell counts was performed using reference gene primer amplification. This table comes from immunoSEQ multiplex PCR, and its TCRdb copy is limited to in-frame clones, with some not included. That table is the source of V, J and clone size, and D and trimming were worked out from the DNA. This sample has some 100,000 clones, with about 88% found just once. The V and J genes are TRBV5-1 and TRBJ1-1; D is unclear. The specimen was peripheral blood. This TCR derives from a woman aged 55 to 70 with acute or convalescent COVID-19. The CDR3 DNA reads as TGCGCCAGCAGCTTACGCGACTGGAACACTGAAGCTTTCTTT. This codes for CASSLRDWNTEAFF. Full variable domain (outside the CDR3, taken from reference TRBV5-1 and TRBJ1-1): KAGVTQTPRYLIKTRGQQVTLSCSPISGHRSVSWYQQTPGQGLQFLFEYFSETQRNKGNFPGRFSGRQFSNSRSEMNVSTLELGDSALYLCASSLRDWNTEAFFGQGTRLTVV.